The 4 T cell receptor beta chains below all came from one sample that was sequenced in a study of T-cell reconstitution after alpha-beta-depleted transplantation in children. A library of TCRbeta sequences, prepared with unique molecular identifiers, was generated. TCRdb used MiXCR to reprocess the PCR reads, holding one entry per CDR3 protein. The repertoire holds some 600,000 distinct CDR3 sequences, with over 10% as singletons. The material was PBMCs, mostly from graft donor cells, obtained 360 days after TCRalphabeta/CD19-depleted stem cell transplant. The receptors originated from a male patient between 10 and 17 years old who had a stem cell transplant for acute myeloid leukemia, so the T cells may come from the graft donor.

This chain connects TRBV20-1 to TRBJ1-4, with a weak D call TRBD1 (5 bases). Trimming removed 0 bases at V and 12 bases at J, with 5 bases between. Germline CDR1 is DFQATT and CDR2 is SNEGSKA (reference sequence). The CDR3 length is 10 residues. CDR3 bases: TGCAGTGCTAGAGACAGGGAACTGTTTTTT. It yields the protein CSARDRELFF.

The table lists this clonotype with a few counts. The chain uses TRBV29-1 and TRBJ2-2; D remains unclear. Germline values: CDR1 SQVTM, CDR2 ANQGSEA. Deletions cut 0 bases from V and 14 bases from J, with 10 bases between. This CDR3 region has 11 residues. In DNA, the CDR3 is TGCAGCGTTGAAGAGGCTTCTGGACTGTTTTTT. This codes for CSVEEASGLFF.

This clonotype occurred a few times. This chain links TRBV29-1 with TRBJ2-1; 14 nucleotides align to TRBD2. Per the germline V gene, CDR1 is SQVTM and CDR2 is ANQGSEA. V was clipped by 1 base and J by 7 bases; unmatched bases: 12. The CDR3 is 18 residues long. The CDR3 loop reads CSVEAPPGTSGRTNEQFF. As DNA, the CDR3 is TGCAGCGTTGAAGCCCCGCCCGGGACTAGCGGGAGAACGAATGAGCAGTTCTTC.

This clonotype has a handful of counts. This sequence joins TRBV20-1 and TRBJ1-1, with 11 bases matching TRBD1. This CDR3 contains 13 residues. V dropped 6 bases and J dropped 6; count of bases not matched to a gene: 6. Germline V gene lookup returns CDR1 DFQATT and CDR2 SNEGSKA (reference sequence). The CDR3 DNA is TGCAGTGCGGGGGACAGGGGGAGGGCTGAAGCTTTCTTT. Its translation: CSAGDRGRAEAFF.